This T cell receptor (beta chain) was captured by sequencing in a study of blood T cell repertoires in COVID-19. At the level of the study: Some COVID-19 samples were acute and others convalescent; all came from the United States, Italy and Spain. PBMCs, B-cell-depleted T cells, or T cells provided the cDNA or gDNA that made up the material.

CDR1 and CDR2 from the germline V gene are SGHRS and YFSETQ. This CDR3 region has 17 residues. Germline trimming cut 1 base from V and 0 bases from J; bases unmatched to any gene: 5. Per the authors' pipeline: From reference gene primer amplification, estimates of nucleated cell counts were derived. Data came from immunoSEQ multiplex PCR; TCRdb stores just in-frame clones and leaves some out. That table is the source of V, J and clone size, and D and trimming were worked out from the DNA. The sample includes tens of thousands of clones, 75% to 85% of them seen just once. The rearrangement joins TRBV5-1 to TRBJ2-2; 8 nucleotides match TRBD2. The receptor was derived from a woman of 80 years or more with active or convalescent COVID-19. Sequences were obtained from peripheral blood. The CDR3 nucleotides read TGCGCCAGCAGCTTGCTTAGCGGGGCCTCGAACACCGGGGAGCTGTTTTTT. Protein: CASSLLSGASNTGELFF.